This T cell receptor beta chain was observed in a study of cytomegalovirus exposure and HLA in healthy donors. Comment on this clone: Its target is not known. Other nucleotide sequences from this sample produce the same CDR3.

Use of 60 Vbeta and 13 Jbeta primers characterized the PCR. Measured with immunoSEQ multiplex PCR; TCRdb has only the in-frame clones, and not every one. The sample lists around 120,000 clones; 80% were seen once. Study-wide points: Listed as cytomegalovirus-associated were 150 to 200 TCR beta chains. 87-base-pair reads could not separate some V segments, including TRBV6-2 and TRBV6-3.

Trimming removed 1 base from V and 4 bases from J, with 11 bases in between. This CDR3 has 14 residues. Germline-derived CDR1 and CDR2 are SGHRS and YFSETQ. As for the donors, each was a healthy bone marrow donor. At collection, donors were nominally healthy, but unrecorded immune exposures were probable. The sequence was collected from a woman in her forties in good health and CMV-seronegative. The chain carries TRBV5-1 and TRBJ1-2; perhaps TRBD1 as D (5 bases). The source material was PBMCs. Here the CDR3 reads CASSLSGGGYGYTF. CDR3 coding DNA: TGCGCCAGCAGCTTGTCCGGGGGAGGCTATGGCTACACCTTC.